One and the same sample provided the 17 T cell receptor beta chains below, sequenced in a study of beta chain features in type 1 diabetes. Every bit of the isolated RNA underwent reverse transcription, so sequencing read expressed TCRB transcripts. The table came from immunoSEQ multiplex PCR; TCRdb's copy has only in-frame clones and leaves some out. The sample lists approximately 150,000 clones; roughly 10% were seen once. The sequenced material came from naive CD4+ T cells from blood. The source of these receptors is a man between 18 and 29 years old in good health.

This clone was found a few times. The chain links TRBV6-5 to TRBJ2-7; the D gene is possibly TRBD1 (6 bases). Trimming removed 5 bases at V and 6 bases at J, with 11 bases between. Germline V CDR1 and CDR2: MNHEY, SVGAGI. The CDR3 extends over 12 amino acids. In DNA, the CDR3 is TGTGCCAGCAGTCAACAGGGAACCGAGCAGTACTTC. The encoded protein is CASSQQGTEQYF.

CDR3 amino acids: CAITPQRGDHEQFF. For the CDR3, the DNA is TGTGCCATCACCCCCCAGCGGGGGGACCATGAGCAGTTCTTC. The chain carries TRBV10-3 and TRBJ2-1; 9 positions match TRBD2. Losses at the gene ends were 7 bases for V and 8 bases for J; bases not matched to a gene: 9. Germline V gene lookup returns CDR1 ENHRY and CDR2 SYGVKD. This CDR3 is built from 14 residues.

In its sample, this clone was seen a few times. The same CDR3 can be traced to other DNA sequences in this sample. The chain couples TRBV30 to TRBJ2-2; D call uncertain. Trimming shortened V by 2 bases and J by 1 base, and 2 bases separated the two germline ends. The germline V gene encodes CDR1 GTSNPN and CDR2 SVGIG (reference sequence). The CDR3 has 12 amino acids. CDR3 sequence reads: CAWSLNTGELFF. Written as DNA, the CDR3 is TGTGCCTGGAGTCTGAACACCGGGGAGCTGTTTTTT.

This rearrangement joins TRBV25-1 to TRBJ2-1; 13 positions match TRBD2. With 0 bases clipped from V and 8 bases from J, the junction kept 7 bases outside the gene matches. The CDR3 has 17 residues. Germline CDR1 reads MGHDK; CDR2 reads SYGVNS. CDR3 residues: CASSEYSGLAGWYEQFF. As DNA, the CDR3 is TGTGCCAGCAGTGAATATTCGGGACTAGCGGGGTGGTATGAGCAGTTCTTC.

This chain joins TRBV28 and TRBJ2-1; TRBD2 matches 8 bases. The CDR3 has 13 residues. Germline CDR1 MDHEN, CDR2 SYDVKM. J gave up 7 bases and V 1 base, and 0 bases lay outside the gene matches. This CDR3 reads CASSLSGGNEQFF. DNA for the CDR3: TGTGCCAGCAGTTTATCGGGGGGGAATGAGCAGTTCTTC.

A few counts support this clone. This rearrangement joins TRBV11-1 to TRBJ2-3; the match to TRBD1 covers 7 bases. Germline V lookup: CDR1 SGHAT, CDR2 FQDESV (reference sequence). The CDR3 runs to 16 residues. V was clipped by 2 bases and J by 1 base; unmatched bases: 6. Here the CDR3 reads CASSLTGQARTDTQYF. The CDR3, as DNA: TGTGCCAGCAGCTTAACCGGACAGGCACGCACAGATACGCAGTATTTT.

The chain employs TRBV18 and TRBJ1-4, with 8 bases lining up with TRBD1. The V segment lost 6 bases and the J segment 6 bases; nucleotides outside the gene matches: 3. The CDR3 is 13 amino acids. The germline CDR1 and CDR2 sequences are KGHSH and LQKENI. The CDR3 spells CASSSDRDEKLFF. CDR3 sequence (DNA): TGTGCCAGCTCCTCGGACAGGGATGAAAAACTGTTTTTT.

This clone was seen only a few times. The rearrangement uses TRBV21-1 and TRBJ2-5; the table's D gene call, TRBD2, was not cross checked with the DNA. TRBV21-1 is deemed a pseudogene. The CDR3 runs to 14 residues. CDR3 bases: TGTGCCAGCAGCAAAGACGAGAAGAAAGAGACCCAGTACTTC. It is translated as CASSKDEKKETQYF.

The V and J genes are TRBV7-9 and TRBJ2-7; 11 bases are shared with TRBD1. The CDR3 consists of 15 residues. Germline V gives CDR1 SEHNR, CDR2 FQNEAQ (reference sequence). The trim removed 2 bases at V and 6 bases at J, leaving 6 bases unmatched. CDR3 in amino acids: CASSLLGTGGREQYF. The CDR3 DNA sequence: TGTGCCAGCAGCTTACTGGGGACAGGGGGTCGCGAGCAGTACTTC.

CDR3 sequence (DNA): TGTGCCACCACCCCCGACAGGGGGTCTGGAAACACCATATATTTT. The encoded protein is CATTPDRGSGNTIYF. V is TRBV15 and J is TRBJ1-3; 9 nucleotides align to TRBD1. The CDR3 totals 15 residues. V gave up 7 bases and J gave up 1 base; unmatched junction bases: 5. Germline assignment: CDR1 LNHNV and CDR2 YYDKDF (reference sequence).

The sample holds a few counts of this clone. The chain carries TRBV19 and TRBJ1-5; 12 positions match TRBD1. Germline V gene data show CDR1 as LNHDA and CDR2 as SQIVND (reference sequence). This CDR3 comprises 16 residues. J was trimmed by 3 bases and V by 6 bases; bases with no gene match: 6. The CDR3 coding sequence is TGTGCCAGTAGACAGGGACAGGGGGCCTTCAATCAGCCCCAGCATTTT. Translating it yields CASRQGQGAFNQPQHF.

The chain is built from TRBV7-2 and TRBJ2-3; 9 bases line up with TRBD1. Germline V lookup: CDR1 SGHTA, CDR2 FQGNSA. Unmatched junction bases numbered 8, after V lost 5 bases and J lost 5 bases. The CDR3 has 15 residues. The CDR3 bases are TGTGCCAGCAGCACTCGGACAGGGGCGGAAGATACGCAGTATTTT. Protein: CASSTRTGAEDTQYF.

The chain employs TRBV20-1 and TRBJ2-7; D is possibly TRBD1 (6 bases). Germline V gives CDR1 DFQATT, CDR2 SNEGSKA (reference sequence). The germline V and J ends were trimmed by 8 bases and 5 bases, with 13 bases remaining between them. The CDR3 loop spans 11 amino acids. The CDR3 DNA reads TGCAGTATCGGTGGGGGCCACGAGCAGTACTTC. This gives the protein CSIGGGHEQYF.

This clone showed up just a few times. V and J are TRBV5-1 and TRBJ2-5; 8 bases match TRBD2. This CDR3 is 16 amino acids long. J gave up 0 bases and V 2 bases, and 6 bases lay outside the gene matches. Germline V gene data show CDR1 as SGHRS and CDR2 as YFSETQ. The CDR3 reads CASSFGGGLYQETQYF. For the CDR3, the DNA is TGCGCCAGCAGCTTCGGCGGGGGGCTGTACCAAGAGACCCAGTACTTC.

The CDR3 sequence: CASSLAGGSYEQYF. The CDR3 coding sequence is TGTGCCAGCAGCTTAGCGGGGGGCTCCTACGAGCAGTACTTC. The chain has TRBV11-2 and TRBJ2-7; TRBD2 aligns across 7 bases. This CDR3 is 14 amino acids long. V shed 1 base and J 0 bases; nucleotides not matched to a gene: 0. Germline V lookup: CDR1 SGHAT, CDR2 FQNNGV.

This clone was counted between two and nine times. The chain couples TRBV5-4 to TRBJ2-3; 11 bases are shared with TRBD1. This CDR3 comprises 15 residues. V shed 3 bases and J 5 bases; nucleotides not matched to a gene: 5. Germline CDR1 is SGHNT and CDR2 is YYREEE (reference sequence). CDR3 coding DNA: TGTGCCAGCAGCTCAGCCGGGACAGGGGGAGATACGCAGTATTTT. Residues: CASSSAGTGGDTQYF.

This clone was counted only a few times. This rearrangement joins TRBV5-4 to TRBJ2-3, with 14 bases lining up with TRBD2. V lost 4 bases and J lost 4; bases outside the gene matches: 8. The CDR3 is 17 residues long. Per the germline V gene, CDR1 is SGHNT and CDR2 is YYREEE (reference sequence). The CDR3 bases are TGTGCCAGCAGCCCTCGACTAGCGGGGGGGCGCCCAGATACGCAGTATTTT. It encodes CASSPRLAGGRPDTQYF.